This T cell receptor beta chain came from a study of human T cells and chemical hapten exposure. Study as a whole: Minor volume differences among pooled libraries chiefly drove per-sample TCR yield variation. Study-wide results and caveats: More PT1 expanded TCRs went with higher patch test scores.

In its sample, this clonotype was seen a few times. The antigen is unknown. Time point defined: patch test 1, 2 weeks after DPC sensitization. The treatment denotes: therapeutic diphenylcyclopropenone sensitization with weekly scalp DPC. MiXCR was run by TCRdb on the RACE reads, yielding one entry per CDR3 protein. The data show approximately 90,000 distinct CDR3 sequences, with 9.5% to 15% seen just once and approximately 2.1% held by the top ten. CDR1 and CDR2 from the germline V gene are LGHNA and YSLEER. The CDR3 sequence is 15 residues long. V gave up 3 bases and J gave up 7 bases, with 18 bases separating them.

This clonotype was obtained from a woman in her 40s with alopecia areata. Some clones in this sample may be carry-over from other donors' samples. The sequencing used whole blood, collected in connection with sensitization to the hapten diphenylcyclopropenone (DPC). The chain joins TRBV4-3 to TRBJ2-5; D unclear. In DNA form, the CDR3 reads TGCGCCAGCAGCCAGGTAGTCGGGCGGACGGGGACCCAGTACTTC. This encodes CASSQVVGRTGTQYF.